This TCR beta chain was profiled in a study of T cells after yellow fever vaccination. Germline lookup yields CDR1 KGHSH and CDR2 LQKENI. V lost 0 bases to trimming and J lost 1 base; unmatched junction nucleotides: 4. The CDR3 length is 17 residues. MiXCR was run by TCRdb on the 5' RACE reads, yielding one entry per CDR3 protein. The sample comprises about 340,000 distinct CDR3 sequences, roughly 9.4% of which are singletons, and roughly 18% rests with the top ten. Sample: PBMCs, taken on the day of the first yellow fever vaccination. This TCR came from a man younger than 35 who received the YFV17D yellow fever vaccine. The chain couples TRBV18 to TRBJ1-3; 9 bases map to TRBD1. The CDR3 region has the DNA TGTGCCAGCTCACCACCGGGACAGGGAATGTCTGGAAACACCATATATTTT. Translating gives CASSPPGQGMSGNTIYF.